The entry that follows covers one T cell receptor beta chain sequence. Its cognate antigen is unknown. The CDR3 is made up of 16 amino acids. The junction had 12 bases not matched to a gene; V was cut back by 5 bases and J by 5 bases. CDR1 is SGHKS, CDR2 YYEKEE, per germline (reference sequence). The entry originates in a study of T cell repertoires in cytomegalovirus infection. Study-level points and caveats: Cumulative frequency (of public TCR beta family members) identified carriers of CMV plus the relevant HLA. There were HLA-C-restricted CMV-specific TCR beta clonotypes dominating the ex vivo response.

In TCRdb, the reads were re-called with MiXCR into one record per CDR3 protein. The sample records hundreds of thousands of distinct CDR3 sequences, approximately 32% being singletons. Sample: cultured CD8+ T cells from PBMCs, taken from culture after CMV antigen stimulation. The sequence came from a human donor in good health (CMV status not recorded). Some clones in this sample may be carry-over from other donors' samples. The rearrangement links TRBV5-5 to TRBJ2-5; 10 bases map to TRBD1. The CDR3 loop reads CASRSIGTGVRETQYF. In DNA, the CDR3 is TGTGCCAGCAGATCTATAGGGACAGGGGTCCGGGAGACCCAGTACTTC. Using reference TRBV5-5 and TRBJ2-5 for the parts outside the CDR3, the full variable domain is DAGVTQSPTHLIKTRGQQVTLRCSPISGHKSVSWYQQVLGQGPQFIFQYYEKEERGRGNFPDRFSARQFPNYSSELNVNALLLGDSALYLCASRSIGTGVRETQYFGPGTRLLVL.